This entry features one T cell receptor beta chain sequence. Its specificity is unknown. This specimen belongs to a study of T cell clonotyping in hematopoietic cell transplantation. Findings and caveats of the study: After transplant, recipient diversity fell while pathologically expanded clonotypes grew through day 180. Broader posttransplant TCR repertoire diversity was predicted by graft donor and pretransplant recipient Inverse Simpson Index values.

Specified time point: recipient sample about 28 days before transplant, after cytoreduction. Generated by immunoSEQ multiplex PCR, the TCRdb table keeps only in-frame clones and is missing some. This table holds about 10,000 clones, over 75% found once. This sample comprised peripheral blood mononuclear cells, obtained before stem cell transplant. The source of this sequence is a woman in her 50s with chronic myeloid leukemia. Some clones in this sample may be carry-over from other donors' samples.

The CDR3 bases are TGTGCCAGTAGCGGGACTATAAGCACAGATACGCAGTATTTT. Its translation: CASSGTISTDTQYF. The chain employs TRBV19 and TRBJ2-3; 7 positions match TRBD2. CDR3 size: 14 residues. Trimming took 6 bases from V and 0 from J; bases not matched to a gene: 3. Germline V gene lookup returns CDR1 LNHDA and CDR2 SQIVND (reference sequence).